Listed here are 22 T cell receptor beta chains from one sample, sequenced in a study of cytomegalovirus exposure and HLA in healthy donors. Both 60 Vbeta primers and 13 Jbeta primers went into the PCR. Clones were sequenced by immunoSEQ multiplex PCR, and TCRdb holds only the in-frame ones, with some missing. The table lists 150,000 to 200,000 clones, approximately 70% of them singletons. The sequenced sample consisted of PBMCs. These receptors were obtained from a man aged 18 to 30 in good health and CMV-seropositive.

This chain links TRBV15 with TRBJ1-4, with D uncertain. CDR3 length: 14 amino acids. With 5 bases removed from V and 8 bases from J, the gap between germline ends came to 15 bases. CDR1 and CDR2 (germline): LNHNV, YYDKDF (reference sequence). The CDR3 region is CATSQTGEGEKLFF. The CDR3 DNA follows: TGTGCCACCAGCCAAACTGGAGAGGGAGAAAAACTGTTTTTT.

The sample holds a few counts of this clone. The chain has TRBV6-1 and TRBJ2-1; D call uncertain. This CDR3 region has 11 residues. Trimming took off 6 bases at V and 6 bases at J, with 6 bases between the two ends. CDR1 is MNHNS and CDR2 is SASEGT in the germline V gene. The CDR3 sequence: CASRAVNEQFF. The CDR3 coding sequence is TGTGCCAGCAGGGCGGTCAATGAGCAGTTCTTC.

This clone was seen more than once but under ten times. The genes are TRBV11-3 and TRBJ2-3; 12 nucleotides agree with TRBD1. The V and J ends lost 5 bases and 5 bases, in that order; junction bases with no gene match: 8. This CDR3 has 16 amino acids. The germline CDR1 and CDR2 sequences are SGHNT and YENEEA. The CDR3 protein is CASSPGDRGRLDTQYF. The CDR3, as DNA: TGTGCCAGCAGCCCAGGGGACAGGGGGCGCTTAGATACGCAGTATTTT.

The V and J genes are TRBV5-4 and TRBJ2-2; possibly TRBD1 for D (6 bases). This CDR3 has 14 amino acids. Germline CDR1 and CDR2: SGHNT and YYREEE (reference sequence). Trimming took 6 bases from V and 0 from J, leaving 9 bases between them. CDR3 DNA sequence: TGTGCCAGCACAAACAGGGCGAACACCGGGGAGCTGTTTTTT. Translating gives CASTNRANTGELFF.

The chain combines TRBV5-6 with TRBJ1-1, with 9 bases that match TRBD1. Trimming took 2 bases from V and 0 from J; bases not matched to a gene: 8. The CDR3 loop spans 17 amino acids. CDR1 SGHDT and CDR2 YYEEEE come from the germline V gene. The CDR3 DNA reads as TGTGCCAGCAGCTTACAGGGGGCCGGGCTATTGAACACTGAAGCTTTCTTT. Translation gives CASSLQGAGLLNTEAFF.

The gene calls are TRBV30 and TRBJ1-5; D ambiguous. CDR1 and CDR2 from the germline V gene are GTSNPN and SVGIG (reference sequence). Trimming removed 1 base at V and 1 base at J, with 14 bases between. The CDR3 spans 16 residues. The CDR3: CAWSADPGGSNQPQHF. CDR3 in DNA: TGTGCCTGGAGTGCCGACCCGGGCGGGAGCAATCAGCCCCAGCATTTT. The full variable domain, its missing parts supplied by reference TRBV30 and TRBJ1-5, is SQTIHQWPATLVQPVGSPLSLECTVEGTSNPNLYWYRQAAGRGLQLLFYSVGIGQISSEVPQNLSASRPQDRQFILSSKKLLLSDSGFYLCAWSADPGGSNQPQHFGDGTRLSIL.

The chain recombines TRBV28 with TRBJ1-1; no firm D call. Germline CDR1 reads MDHEN; CDR2 reads SYDVKM. V lost 6 bases to trimming and J lost 10 bases, with 18 bases between them. CDR3 length: 13 amino acids. As DNA, the CDR3 is TGTGCCAGCAGCCCTCATATGAGACAAGGAGCTTTCTTT. This gives the protein CASSPHMRQGAFF.

This clone has only one observation. J is TRBJ2-3 and V is TRBV19; 7 bases line up with TRBD2. V shed 3 bases and J 1 base; nucleotides not matched to a gene: 4. The CDR3 runs 15 residues. Germline loops: CDR1 LNHDA, CDR2 SQIVND (reference sequence). The CDR3 DNA reads TGTGCCAGTAGTATGAACCGGGGGGGCACAGATACGCAGTATTTT. Its protein is CASSMNRGGTDTQYF.

The CDR3 nucleotides read TGTGCCAGCAGGGAGCTAGAAAGCTCCTACAATGAGCAGTTCTTC. It codes for CASRELESSYNEQFF. The chain employs TRBV6-5 and TRBJ2-1; no clear D. This CDR3 comprises 15 residues. The V and J ends lost 6 bases and 0 bases respectively, with 12 bases between them. CDR1 is MNHEY, CDR2 SVGAGI, per germline.

V and J are TRBV30 and TRBJ1-3; D is unresolved. The CDR3 is made up of 15 amino acids. Germline assignment: CDR1 GTSNPN and CDR2 SVGIG (reference sequence). The V gene lost 0 bases and the J gene lost 3 bases, with 12 bases spanning the gap. The CDR3 coding sequence is TGTGCCTGGAGTGTAGGTACGGGGATTGGAAACACCATATATTTT. Translation gives CAWSVGTGIGNTIYF.

The J gene is TRBJ1-6, the V gene TRBV6-5; 7 nucleotides line up with TRBD1. Germline trimming cut 5 bases from V and 7 bases from J; bases unmatched to any gene: 8. The CDR3 totals 15 residues. The germline V gene has CDR1 MNHEY and CDR2 SVGAGI. This chain's CDR3 is CASSPRTGVNSPLHF. The CDR3 DNA follows: TGTGCCAGCAGTCCCAGGACAGGAGTCAATTCACCCCTCCACTTT.

The chain is built from TRBV10-3 and TRBJ2-5; 9 positions agree with TRBD1. The V and J ends lost 11 bases and 5 bases, in that order; junction bases with no gene match: 6. In germline, CDR1 is ENHRY, CDR2 SYGVKD. The CDR3 totals 12 residues. The chain's CDR3 is CAAQGAGETQYF. CDR3 DNA: TGTGCCGCACAGGGGGCGGGTGAGACCCAGTACTTC.

The J gene is TRBJ2-1, the V gene TRBV11-2; TRBD2 aligns across 8 bases. The germline V gene has CDR1 SGHAT and CDR2 FQNNGV. The CDR3 runs 13 residues. J lost 6 bases, V lost 8 bases, and 6 bases had no gene match. CDR3 amino acids: CASSSGRFNEQFF. The CDR3, as DNA: TGTGCCAGCTCTAGCGGGCGGTTCAATGAGCAGTTCTTC.

This clone is judged medium-sized. The rearrangement joins TRBV28 to TRBJ1-5; 8 nucleotides match TRBD1. Germline V CDR1 and CDR2: MDHEN, SYDVKM. V lost 5 bases, J lost 4 bases, and 13 bases stayed unmatched. CDR3 length: 17 residues. CDR3 sequence: CASSQDRGDRANQPQHF. CDR3 bases: TGTGCCAGCAGTCAAGACAGGGGAGACAGGGCTAATCAGCCCCAGCATTTT.

The rearrangement links TRBV19 to TRBJ2-1, with 11 nucleotides matching TRBD2. Trimming took 7 bases from V and 7 from J; bases not matched to a gene: 6. This CDR3 region has 14 residues. The germline V gene has CDR1 LNHDA and CDR2 SQIVND (reference sequence). CDR3 sequence (DNA): TGTGCCAGTAAACTAGCGGGAGTTAGTAATGAGCAGTTCTTC. It specifies CASKLAGVSNEQFF.

J is TRBJ2-3 and V is TRBV5-1, with D perhaps matching TRBD2 (7 bases). In germline, CDR1 is SGHRS, CDR2 YFSETQ. The germline V and J ends were trimmed by 5 bases and 1 base, with 14 bases remaining between them. This CDR3 spans 15 amino acids. The CDR3 DNA sequence: TGCGCCAGCAGAAAAGGGGGGGTTGGCACAGATACGCAGTATTTT. Protein: CASRKGGVGTDTQYF.

The sample holds one count of this clone. The chain has TRBV6-1 and TRBJ2-7; 9 positions match TRBD2. J was trimmed by 0 bases and V by 0 bases; bases with no gene match: 6. Germline values: CDR1 MNHNS, CDR2 SASEGT. CDR3 length: 17 residues. The CDR3 is CASSEAASGVSSYEQYV. CDR3 nucleotide sequence: TGTGCCAGCAGTGAAGCCGCTAGCGGGGTGAGCTCCTACGAGCAGTACGTC.

The chain links TRBV30 to TRBJ1-3; D gene ambiguous. CDR1 GTSNPN and CDR2 SVGIG come from the germline V gene (reference sequence). The CDR3 is made up of 14 amino acids. Trimming stripped 3 bases from V and 0 bases from J, with 9 bases between. The chain's CDR3 is CAWRTGFSGNTIYF. As DNA, the CDR3 is TGTGCCTGGAGGACCGGGTTCTCTGGAAACACCATATATTTT.

The genes are TRBV5-1 and TRBJ1-5; D gene uncertain. The CDR3 is 15 amino acids. Germline V CDR1 and CDR2: SGHRS, YFSETQ. V was shortened by 0 bases and J by 0 bases, with 7 bases between the two germline ends. For the CDR3, the DNA is TGCGCCAGCAGCTTGGGAGACTATAGCAATCAGCCCCAGCATTTT. Encoded protein: CASSLGDYSNQPQHF.

Comment on this clone: Other DNA sequences in the same sample also yield this CDR3. The chain couples TRBV9 to TRBJ2-2, with D unclear. This CDR3 region has 13 residues. The ends were cut back, 0 bases at V and 4 bases at J, with 4 bases in the middle. Germline V gene sequence: CDR1 SGDLS, CDR2 YYNGEE. The DNA of the CDR3 is TGTGCCAGCAGCGTAGGGAGCACCGGGGAGCTGTTTTTT. Its protein product is CASSVGSTGELFF.

This chain links TRBV28 with TRBJ2-6; a possible D gene is TRBD1 (5 bases). Deletions cut 6 bases from V and 2 bases from J, with 8 bases between. Germline V lookup: CDR1 MDHEN, CDR2 SYDVKM. The CDR3 is 14 residues long. The chain's CDR3 is CASSPGPGANVLTF. DNA of the CDR3: TGTGCCAGCAGCCCAGGGCCTGGGGCCAACGTCCTGACTTTC. Based on the CDR3 plus reference TRBV28 and TRBJ2-6, the full variable domain is DVKVTQSSRYLVKRTGEKVFLECVQDMDHENMFWYRQDPGLGLRLIYFSYDVKMKEKGDIPEGYSVSREKKERFSLILESASTNQTSMYLCASSPGPGANVLTFGAGSRLTVL.

This chain uses TRBV30 with TRBJ1-1; D perhaps matches TRBD1 (5 bases). Per the germline V gene, CDR1 is GTSNPN and CDR2 is SVGIG (reference sequence). The V gene lost 1 base and the J gene lost 3 bases, with 15 bases spanning the gap. The CDR3 has 15 residues. The CDR3 is CAWSAGGGIYTEAFF. The CDR3 bases are TGTGCCTGGAGTGCTGGCGGGGGGATCTACACTGAAGCTTTCTTT.